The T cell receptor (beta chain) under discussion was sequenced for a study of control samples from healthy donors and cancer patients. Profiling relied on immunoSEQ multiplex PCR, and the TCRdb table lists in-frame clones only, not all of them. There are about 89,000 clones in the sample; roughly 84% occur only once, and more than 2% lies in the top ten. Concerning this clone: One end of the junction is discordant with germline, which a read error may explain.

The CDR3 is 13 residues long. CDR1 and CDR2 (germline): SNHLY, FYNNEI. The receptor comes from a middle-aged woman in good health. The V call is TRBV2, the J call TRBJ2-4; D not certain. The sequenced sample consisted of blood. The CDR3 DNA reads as TGTGCCAGCAGCGAAGGTCTAGGTTACATTCAGTACTTC. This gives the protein CASSEGLGYIQYF. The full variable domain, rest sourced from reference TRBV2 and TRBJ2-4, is EPEVTQTPSHQVTQMGQEVILRCVPISNHLYFYWYRQILGQKVEFLVSFYNNEISEKSEIFDDQFSVERPDGSNFTLKIRSTKLEDSAMYFCASSEGLGYIQYFGAGTRLSVL.